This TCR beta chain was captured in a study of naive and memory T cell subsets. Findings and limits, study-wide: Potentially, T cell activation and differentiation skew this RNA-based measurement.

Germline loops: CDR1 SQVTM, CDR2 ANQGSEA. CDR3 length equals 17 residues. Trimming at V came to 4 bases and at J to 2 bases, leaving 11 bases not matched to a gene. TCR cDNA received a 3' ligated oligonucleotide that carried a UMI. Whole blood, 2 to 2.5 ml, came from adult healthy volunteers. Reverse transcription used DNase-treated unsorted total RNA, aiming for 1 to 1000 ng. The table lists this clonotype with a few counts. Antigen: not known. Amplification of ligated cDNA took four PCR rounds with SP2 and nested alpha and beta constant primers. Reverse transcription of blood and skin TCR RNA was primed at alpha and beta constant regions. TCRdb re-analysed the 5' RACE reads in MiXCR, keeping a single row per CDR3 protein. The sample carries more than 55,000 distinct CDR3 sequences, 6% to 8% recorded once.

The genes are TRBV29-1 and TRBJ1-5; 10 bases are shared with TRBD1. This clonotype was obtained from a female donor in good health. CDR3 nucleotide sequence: TGCAGCGTTGTATATATTGGGACAGGGGAGGGCAATCAGCCCCAGCATTTT. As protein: CSVVYIGTGEGNQPQHF.